The 19 T cell receptor beta chains given below trace back to one sample, sequenced in a study of blood T cell repertoires in COVID-19. The protocol was immunoSEQ multiplex PCR, while the TCRdb copy is restricted to in-frame clones and leaves out a portion. The repertoire holds roughly 35,000 clones, with around four fifths as singletons. Material for sequencing was peripheral blood. The receptors here all came from an older man with acute or convalescent COVID-19.

The CDR3 DNA reads as TGTGCCAGCAGCACCGACAGGAACAACTATGGCTACACCTTC. The encoded protein is CASSTDRNNYGYTF. This chain connects TRBV5-6 to TRBJ1-2; tentatively, D is TRBD1 (6 bases). Trimming took 4 bases from V and 2 from J, leaving 12 bases between them. Germline CDR1 reads SGHDT; CDR2 reads YYEEEE. This CDR3 contains 14 residues.

The chain uses TRBV5-5 and TRBJ2-7; the match to TRBD1 covers 9 bases. CDR1 is SGHKS and CDR2 is YYEKEE in the germline V gene (reference sequence). V lost 4 bases and J lost 3; bases outside the gene matches: 8. This CDR3 region has 15 residues. DNA of the CDR3: TGTGCCAGCAGCCTCCGGGACAGGGTGCGCTACGAGCAGTACTTC. Its protein product is CASSLRDRVRYEQYF.

This chain links TRBV7-3 with TRBJ1-1; TRBD1 agrees at 7 bases. Trimming took 5 bases from V and 7 from J; bases not matched to a gene: 7. The CDR3 length is 13 residues. Germline values: CDR1 SGHTA, CDR2 FQGTGA. The CDR3 DNA is TGTGCCAGCAGCCGCGGGACAGTAAATGAAGCTTTCTTT. Translating gives CASSRGTVNEAFF.

The V gene is TRBV4-3, the J gene TRBJ1-2; maybe TRBD1 (5 bases). V lost 0 bases, J lost 4 bases, and 15 bases lay in between. The CDR3 loop spans 16 amino acids. Looked up from germline, CDR1 is LGHNA and CDR2 is YSLEER. The chain's CDR3 is CASSQDPPGGVYGYTF. The CDR3 DNA is TGCGCCAGCAGCCAAGACCCCCCTGGGGGGGTCTATGGCTACACCTTC.

The CDR3 DNA sequence: TGCGCCAGCAGCTTGGACCGACTAGCGGGGGGCGATGAGCAGTTCTTC. Its protein is CASSLDRLAGGDEQFF. The J gene is TRBJ2-1, the V gene TRBV5-1, with 13 bases fitting TRBD2. Germline trimming cut 0 bases from V and 8 bases from J; bases unmatched to any gene: 5. The CDR3 has 16 residues. CDR1 and CDR2 from the germline V gene are SGHRS and YFSETQ.

V is TRBV5-5 and J is TRBJ2-1; D unresolved. Deletions cut 5 bases from V and 6 bases from J, with 15 bases between. The CDR3 has 14 residues. CDR1 and CDR2 (germline): SGHKS, YYEKEE (reference sequence). The CDR3 region has the DNA TGTGCCAGCAGGATGCGTGAGGCCAGCAATGAGCAGTTCTTC. This translates into CASRMREASNEQFF.

The CDR3 DNA sequence: TGTGCCAGTAGGAGGACAGATATTTTTGGAAATCAGCCCCAGCATTTT. Amino acids: CASRRTDIFGNQPQHF. The gene calls are TRBV19 and TRBJ1-5, with D maybe TRBD1 (6 bases). V gave up 6 bases and J gave up 4 bases, with 19 bases separating them. The length of the CDR3 is 16 residues. Germline CDR1 is LNHDA and CDR2 is SQIVND (reference sequence).

This clone has a handful of counts. The chain carries TRBV7-6 and TRBJ1-1; no definite D call. This CDR3 is built from 13 residues. The germline gives CDR1 SGHVS, CDR2 FNYEAQ. Trimming left V 3 bases short and J 5 bases short, with 10 bases between. This chain's CDR3 is CASSLRFMTEAFF. In DNA, the CDR3 is TGTGCCAGCAGCTTGAGGTTTATGACTGAAGCTTTCTTT.

This clone came up a few times. The chain is built from TRBV23-1 and TRBJ1-5, with D possibly TRBD1 on 5 matching bases. TRBV23-1 is filed as an ORF, its function uncertain. Trimming pared 1 base from V and 0 bases from J, leaving 19 bases between. The CDR3 loop spans 19 amino acids. The CDR3 protein is CASSQWEGRDDYSNQPQHF. The CDR3 bases are TGCGCCAGCAGTCAATGGGAGGGCAGGGACGACTATAGCAATCAGCCCCAGCATTTT.

The chain employs TRBV6-6 and TRBJ1-1; D is undetermined. Trimming left V 10 bases short and J 0 bases short, with 21 bases between. The CDR3 is made up of 16 amino acids. Germline assignment: CDR1 MNHNY and CDR2 SVGAGI (reference sequence). The CDR3 here is CATPREGTSMNTEAFF. In DNA form, the CDR3 reads TGTGCCACTCCCCGGGAGGGCACTTCCATGAACACTGAAGCTTTCTTT.

The J gene is TRBJ2-7, the V gene TRBV5-1, with 7 nucleotides matching TRBD1. This CDR3 comprises 15 residues. V gave up 5 bases and J gave up 2 bases; unmatched junction bases: 10. The V gene's germline CDR1 is SGHRS and CDR2 YFSETQ. CDR3 loop: CASRYPGTDPYEQYF. The CDR3 nucleotides are TGCGCCAGCAGGTACCCCGGGACAGACCCCTACGAGCAGTACTTC.

The genes are TRBV6-5 and TRBJ1-2, with D tentatively TRBD1 (5 bases). With 6 bases removed from V and 0 bases from J, the gap between germline ends came to 11 bases. Germline CDR1 MNHEY, CDR2 SVGAGI. The CDR3 covers 14 residues. The DNA of the CDR3 is TGTGCCAGCAGGCAGGGTGAGGCTAACTATGGCTACACCTTC. As protein: CASRQGEANYGYTF.

The genes are TRBV29-1 and TRBJ1-1; 11 bases align to TRBD1. The ends lost 7 bases at V and 5 bases at J; junction bases unmatched: 6. Germline CDR1 and CDR2: SQVTM and ANQGSEA. The CDR3 consists of 13 residues. Here the CDR3 reads CSGRTGGLTEAFF. Here the CDR3 DNA reads TGCAGCGGACGGACAGGGGGCTTAACTGAAGCTTTCTTT.

This clone came up a few times. This sequence joins TRBV4-2 and TRBJ1-1; 9 positions match TRBD1. Germline V gives CDR1 LGHNA, CDR2 YNFKEQ. The CDR3 sequence is 16 residues long. V trimming: 5 bases; J trimming: 3 bases; junction bases outside the gene matches: 10. CDR3 protein: CASSAGDRDFDTEAFF. As DNA, the CDR3 is TGTGCCAGCAGCGCTGGGGACAGGGACTTCGACACTGAAGCTTTCTTT.

This chain's CDR3 is CAISEHSRETQYF. The DNA of the CDR3 is TGTGCCATCAGTGAGCACAGTCGAGAGACCCAGTACTTC. The chain joins TRBV10-3 to TRBJ2-5; D is uncertain. V lost 2 bases and J lost 4, with 8 bases in between. From germline, CDR1 is ENHRY and CDR2 SYGVKD. The CDR3 is made up of 13 amino acids.

This chain connects TRBV7-9 to TRBJ1-1; TRBD1 agrees at 7 bases. The CDR3 extends over 17 amino acids. Germline trimming cut 4 bases from V and 1 base from J; bases unmatched to any gene: 12. CDR1 SEHNR and CDR2 FQNEAQ come from the germline V gene (reference sequence). CDR3 amino acids: CASSSTGQSIENTEAFF. The CDR3 bases are TGTGCCAGCAGCTCTACGGGACAGTCAATCGAGAACACTGAAGCTTTCTTT.

The chain uses TRBV27 and TRBJ2-1, with a possible D match to TRBD2 (6 bases). V lost 1 base and J lost 0, with 10 bases in between. This CDR3 region has 16 residues. Per germline, CDR1 MNHEY and CDR2 SMNVEV (reference sequence). The CDR3 region is CASSLWSGSSYNEQFF. CDR3 sequence (DNA): TGTGCCAGCAGTTTATGGTCCGGGAGCTCCTACAATGAGCAGTTCTTC.

V is TRBV7-9 and J is TRBJ2-5; D remains ambiguous. There are 11 residues in the CDR3. Germline V gene sequence: CDR1 SEHNR, CDR2 FQNEAQ (reference sequence). Trimming removed 3 bases from V and 4 bases from J, with 3 bases in between. CDR3 nucleotide sequence: TGTGCCAGCAGCTTCAGAGAGACCCAGTACTTC. Amino acids: CASSFRETQYF. Full variable domain (remainder filled in from reference TRBV7-9 and TRBJ2-5): DTGVSQNPRHKITKRGQNVTFRCDPISEHNRLYWYRQTLGQGPEFLTYFQNEAQLEKSRLLSDRFSAERPKGSFSTLEIQRTEQGDSAMYLCASSFRETQYFGPGTRLLVL.

V and J are TRBV5-1 and TRBJ1-6; 7 nucleotides match TRBD1. In germline, CDR1 is SGHRS, CDR2 YFSETQ. This CDR3 comprises 14 residues. The J segment lost 5 bases and the V segment lost 5 bases, leaving 4 bases of the junction unmatched. CDR3 nucleotides: TGCGCCAGCAGGCGGGACAGTAATAATTCACCCCTCCACTTT. Translating gives CASRRDSNNSPLHF.